Listed below are T cell receptor beta chains from one sample, sequenced in a study of vaccination and CD4 T cells after COVID-19. TCRdb analysed the PCR reads with MiXCR anew, one entry per CDR3 protein. In the table there are about 18,000 distinct CDR3 sequences, roughly 50% of which are singletons. No cognate antigen is known for these TCRs. The sequenced sample consisted of CD4+ T cells from blood, cultured in vitro. The receptors stem from a human donor who had recovered from COVID-19. The CDR3 runs from the conserved cysteine through the conserved F or W. D genes are given only for firm matches. Clone sizes are given selectively: once, few, many, or a class where the clone is expanded.

CASSLASGTARYNEQFF,TGTGCCAGCAGCTTAGCCTCCGGGACAGCACGCTACAATGAGCAGTTCTTC,TRBD1,TRBJ2-1,few,17,TRBV11-2
CASTATNEKLFF,TGTGCCAGCACTGCAACTAATGAAAAACTGTTTTTT,-,TRBJ1-4,-,12,TRBV2
CASSPFEGGYTF,TGTGCCAGCAGTCCGTTCGAGGGGGGCTACACCTTC,-,TRBJ1-2,-,12,TRBV7-9
CSARDSRLGRRETQYF,TGCAGTGCTAGAGATTCGAGACTAGGGCGGAGGGAGACCCAGTACTTC,-,TRBJ2-5,-,16,TRBV20-1
CASSLLGNEQYF,TGCGCCAGCAGCTTGCTAGGAAACGAGCAGTACTTC,-,TRBJ2-7,-,12,TRBV5-1
CASSSTSGIYEQYF,TGCGCCAGCAGCTCTACTAGCGGGATATACGAGCAGTACTTC,TRBD2,TRBJ2-7,-,14,TRBV5-1
CATREGVTDTQYF,TGTGCCACCCGAGAGGGGGTGACAGATACGCAGTATTTT,-,TRBJ2-3,few,13,TRBV6-1
CASSQYGTLNQPQHF,TGTGCCAGCAGCCAATACGGGACCCTCAATCAGCCCCAGCATTTT,-,TRBJ1-5,once,15,TRBV4-2
CASSYGQGITYEQYF,TGTGCCAGCAGCTACGGACAGGGCATTACCTACGAGCAGTACTTC,TRBD1,TRBJ2-7,few,15,TRBV5-4
CSANTRDSNQPQHF,TGCAGTGCCAATACCAGGGACAGCAATCAGCCCCAGCATTTT,-,TRBJ1-5,-,14,TRBV20-1
CSAISGTDSNQPQHF,TGCAGTGCTATCTCCGGGACCGATAGCAATCAGCCCCAGCATTTT,-,TRBJ1-5,few,15,TRBV20-1
CASSPDSSGVLDSPLHF,TGTGCCAGCAGCCCCGACAGTTCTGGGGTATTGGATTCACCCCTCCACTTT,-,TRBJ1-6,-,17,TRBV7-6
CASSATSGRKLYNEQFF,TGTGCCAGCAGCGCTACTAGCGGGAGAAAGCTCTACAATGAGCAGTTCTTC,TRBD2,TRBJ2-1,once,17,TRBV9
CASSKGKGLSWEQYF,TGTGCCAGCAGCAAAGGTAAGGGGCTGTCGTGGGAGCAGTACTTC,-,TRBJ2-7,-,15,TRBV21-1
CASSEAFGPGQGGGYTF,TGTGCCAGCAGTGAAGCGTTTGGTCCGGGACAGGGGGGAGGCTACACCTTC,TRBD1,TRBJ1-2,few,17,TRBV6-1
CASSFGQGDEKLFF,TGCGCCAGCAGCTTCGGACAGGGTGATGAAAAACTGTTTTTT,TRBD1,TRBJ1-4,-,14,TRBV5-1
CASSLEPDYGYTF,TGCGCCAGCAGCTTGGAACCCGACTATGGCTACACCTTC,-,TRBJ1-2,-,13,TRBV5-1
CSATHRGWQETQYF,TGCAGTGCAACCCACAGGGGGTGGCAAGAGACCCAGTACTTC,TRBD1,TRBJ2-5,-,14,TRBV20-1
CASSPRDLNTEAFF,TGTGCCAGCAGCCCAAGGGACTTGAACACTGAAGCTTTCTTT,-,TRBJ1-1,-,14,TRBV7-8
CASSQAPGLSGTDTQYF,TGTGCCAGCAGCCAAGCCCCCGGACTATCGGGCACAGATACGCAGTATTTT,-,TRBJ2-3,few,17,TRBV14
CAWSVGPPGAGAEAFF,TGTGCCTGGAGTGTAGGGCCCCCTGGAGCGGGGGCTGAAGCTTTCTTT,-,TRBJ1-1,-,16,TRBV30
CASSSWDRHSYEQYF,TGTGCCAGCAGCTCCTGGGACAGACACTCCTACGAGCAGTACTTC,TRBD1,TRBJ2-7,-,15,TRBV7-9
CSARELAGGSQETQYF,TGCAGTGCTAGAGAACTAGCGGGAGGATCCCAAGAGACCCAGTACTTC,TRBD2,TRBJ2-5,-,16,TRBV20-1
CASSDSYTEAFF,TGTGCCAGCAGTGACAGCTACACTGAAGCTTTCTTT,-,TRBJ1-1,-,12,TRBV6-1
CASSYPENTEAFF,TGTGCCAGCAGTTACCCGGAGAACACTGAAGCTTTCTTT,-,TRBJ1-1,few,13,TRBV28
CASSWDRNTEAFF,TGTGCCAGCAGCTGGGACAGGAACACTGAAGCTTTCTTT,TRBD1,TRBJ1-1,few,13,TRBV14
CASSSGGLANYEQYF,TGTGCCAGCAGTTCCGGGGGACTAGCCAACTACGAGCAGTACTTC,TRBD2,TRBJ2-7,few,15,TRBV6-5
CASNLAGGPSVNEQFF,TGTGCCAGCAACCTAGCGGGAGGGCCGTCAGTCAATGAGCAGTTCTTC,TRBD2,TRBJ2-1,-,16,TRBV7-2
CASSPGVDTDTQYF,TGTGCCAGTAGTCCTGGGGTAGACACAGATACGCAGTATTTT,-,TRBJ2-3,-,14,TRBV19
CSVDLRLADHYNEQFF,TGCAGCGTTGATCTGCGACTAGCGGATCATTACAATGAGCAGTTCTTC,TRBD2,TRBJ2-1,-,16,TRBV29-1
CASSWGPHNEQFF,TGTGCCAGCAGTTGGGGACCCCACAATGAGCAGTTCTTC,-,TRBJ2-1,-,13,TRBV27
CASSSPGTGGTDTQYF,TGTGCCAGCAGTTCCCCCGGGACAGGGGGCACAGATACGCAGTATTTT,TRBD1,TRBJ2-3,few,16,TRBV6-5
CASNLDREETQYF,TGTGCCAGCAACTTGGACAGGGAAGAGACCCAGTACTTC,TRBD1,TRBJ2-5,few,13,TRBV2